The rows below give T cell receptor beta chains drawn from one sample of a study of T cells in Graves' hyperthyroidism and ophthalmopathy. Each CDR3 protein is one row after TCRdb ran MiXCR on the multiplex PCR reads. Of fewer than 350,000 distinct CDR3 sequences detected, about 14% appear once; the ten largest clones hold more than 7.5%. Material for sequencing was blood. The receptors shown here come from a woman younger than 45 with Graves' hyperthyroidism that later progressed to Graves' ophthalmopathy. Each CDR3 is given with its conserved first and last residue. Fields, in order: CDR3 length, clone size, D gene, V gene, J gene, CDR3 protein, CDR3 DNA. The D gene is left open where the match is weak. Clone size is shown for a subset of rows, as once, few, many or a class of expanded clone.

>8|NA|NA|TRBV6-2/TRBV6-3|TRBJ2-7
CASDEQYF
TGTGCCAGCGACGAGCAGTACTTC
>18|many|TRBD2|TRBV6-2/TRBV6-3|TRBJ2-3
CASSCLGLAGVDADTQYF
TGTGCCAGCAGTTGCCTCGGACTAGCGGGAGTGGACGCAGATACGCAGTATTTT
>15|few|NA|TRBV3-2|TRBJ2-7
CASSQGGLAGGEQYF
TGTGCCAGCAGCCAAGGGGGACTAGCGGGAGGCGAGCAGTACTTC
>14|many|NA|TRBV5-1|TRBJ1-5
CASSSGGPNQPQHF
TGCGCCAGCAGCTCGGGGGGCCCCAATCAGCCCCAGCATTTT
>13|few|NA|TRBV27|TRBJ2-7
CASSFGLDYEQYF
TGTGCCAGCAGTTTTGGGCTAGACTACGAGCAGTACTTC
>14|many|TRBD1|TRBV6-2/TRBV6-3|TRBJ2-7
CASSYGTASYEQYF
TGTGCCAGCAGTTACGGGACAGCATCCTACGAGCAGTACTTC
>14|many|NA|TRBV7-2|TRBJ2-3
CASSLEYSTDTQYF
TGTGCCAGCAGCTTAGAATACAGCACAGATACGCAGTATTTT
>16|NA|TRBD2|TRBV19|TRBJ2-3
CASSLQAGGRADTQYF
TGTGCCAGTAGTCTACAAGCGGGAGGGAGAGCAGATACGCAGTATTTT
>16|few|TRBD1|TRBV12-3/TRBV12-4|TRBJ1-6
CASSLGQSIRGSPLHF
TGTGCCAGCAGTTTGGGACAGAGCATCAGGGGTTCACCCCTCCACTTT
>14|many|TRBD2|TRBV28|TRBJ2-7
CASSRLAQAYEQYF
TGTGCCAGCAGTAGACTAGCTCAGGCCTACGAGCAGTACTTC
>14|many|NA|TRBV12-3/TRBV12-4|TRBJ2-2
CASSLIASTGELFF
TGTGCCAGCAGTTTAATAGCATCCACCGGGGAGCTGTTTTTT
>13|many|NA|TRBV27|TRBJ1-1
CASRGGVNTEAFF
TGTGCCAGCAGAGGAGGTGTGAACACTGAAGCTTTCTTT
>15|few|TRBD1|TRBV27|TRBJ2-3
CASSSPGQGRITQYF
TGTGCCAGCAGTTCACCGGGACAGGGCCGGATTACGCAGTATTTT
>15|many|TRBD1|TRBV5-1|TRBJ1-1
CASSPTPDRVTEAFF
TGCGCCAGCAGCCCGACCCCGGACAGGGTAACTGAAGCTTTCTTT
>15|many|NA|TRBV28|TRBJ1-1
CASSPGGTVNTEAFF
TGTGCCAGCAGCCCAGGAGGGACGGTGAACACTGAAGCTTTCTTT
>14|NA|TRBD1|TRBV10-3|TRBJ2-2
CAITTGAGTGELFF
TGTGCCATCACGACAGGGGCTGGCACCGGGGAGCTGTTTTTT
>12|few|NA|TRBV29-1|TRBJ2-2
CSDRQATGELFF
TGCAGCGATCGACAGGCCACCGGGGAGCTGTTTTTT
>15|many|NA|TRBV7-2|TRBJ2-3
CASSLGAVHTDTQYF
TGTGCCAGCAGCTTAGGGGCGGTACACACAGATACGCAGTATTTT
>17|many|TRBD2|TRBV19|TRBJ2-1
CASSTTQLAGVYHEQFF
TGTGCCAGTAGTACGACTCAACTAGCGGGAGTTTACCATGAGCAGTTCTTC
>15|NA|TRBD2|TRBV19|TRBJ2-7
CASSITGSGRNEQYF
TGTGCCAGTAGTATAACCGGCAGCGGGAGAAACGAGCAGTACTTC
>15|many|NA|TRBV12-5|TRBJ1-1
CASGFSGRPNTEAFF
TGTGCTAGTGGTTTTTCGGGACGGCCGAACACTGAAGCTTTCTTT
>17|NA|TRBD2|TRBV12-3/TRBV12-4|TRBJ2-5
CASSRLAGGLYQETQYF
TGTGCCAGCTCCAGACTAGCGGGGGGGCTGTACCAAGAGACCCAGTACTTC
>11|few|NA|TRBV6-1|TRBJ2-5
CASTRSETQYF
TGTGCCAGCACCCGCAGCGAGACCCAGTACTTC
>13|many|NA|TRBV7-8|TRBJ2-5
CASSTISSETQYF
TGTGCCAGCAGCACCATATCCAGCGAGACCCAGTACTTC
>14|NA|TRBD2|TRBV3-1|TRBJ2-1
CASRTSGGNDEQFF
TGTGCCAGCAGGACTAGCGGGGGTAACGATGAGCAGTTCTTC
>15|many|NA|TRBV7-9|TRBJ2-7
CASSLEIGNLYEQYF
TGTGCCAGCAGCTTAGAAATCGGGAATCTTTACGAGCAGTACTTC
>14|many|TRBD2|TRBV20-1|TRBJ2-7
CSAATSGKDYEQYF
TGCAGTGCTGCGACTAGCGGGAAAGACTACGAGCAGTACTTC
>13|many|NA|TRBV27|TRBJ2-7
CASSLTEQYEQYF
TGTGCCAGCAGTTTGACAGAGCAATACGAGCAGTACTTC
>13|NA|NA|TRBV20-1|TRBJ1-1
CSANPGGDFEAFF
TGCAGTGCGAACCCCGGGGGGGACTTTGAAGCTTTCTTT
>13|many|NA|TRBV7-9|TRBJ2-1
CASSLYGVNEQFF
TGTGCCAGCAGCTTATATGGGGTAAATGAGCAGTTCTTC
>16|NA|NA|TRBV7-3|TRBJ2-1
CASSLIGGPPYNEQFF
TGTGCCAGCAGCTTAATAGGCGGCCCACCTTACAATGAGCAGTTCTTC
>12|many|NA|TRBV6-1|TRBJ1-5
CASYRADQPQHF
TGTGCCAGCTACAGGGCCGATCAGCCCCAGCATTTT
>14|NA|NA|TRBV4-2|TRBJ1-1
CASSRSGEDTEAFF
TGTGCCAGCAGCCGGTCGGGGGAGGACACTGAAGCTTTCTTT
>16|many|NA|TRBV7-6|TRBJ2-7
CASSLEGGGPTYEQYF
TGTGCCAGCAGCTTAGAAGGGGGGGGACCTACCTACGAGCAGTACTTC
>14|many|TRBD1|TRBV28|TRBJ2-5
CASSTPTGQETQYF
TGTGCCAGCAGCACACCGACAGGGCAAGAGACCCAGTACTTC
>15|few|NA|TRBV4-1|TRBJ2-7
CASSQESVFPYEQYF
TGCGCCAGCAGCCAAGAATCGGTATTCCCCTACGAGCAGTACTTC
>15|NA|NA|TRBV7-8|TRBJ1-1
CASNWGRRAVTEAFF
TGTGCCAGCAATTGGGGAAGGAGGGCGGTAACTGAAGCTTTCTTT
>15|many|NA|TRBV12-3/TRBV12-4|TRBJ2-1
CASSPRDRSYNEQFF
TGTGCCAGCAGTCCCCGCGACAGGTCCTACAATGAGCAGTTCTTC
>14|NA|TRBD1|TRBV28|TRBJ2-7
CASSRTGSPYEQYF
TGTGCCAGCAGCCGGACAGGGAGCCCATACGAGCAGTACTTC
>16|many|TRBD2|TRBV28|TRBJ2-1
CASNHKLAGGPNEQFF
TGTGCCAGCAACCACAAACTAGCGGGAGGGCCGAATGAGCAGTTCTTC
>13|many|NA|TRBV4-3|TRBJ1-2
CASSQDPFLGYTF
TGCGCCAGCAGCCAAGATCCTTTCCTGGGCTACACCTTC
>15|many|TRBD1|TRBV27|TRBJ2-7
CASSSTGTVVYEQYF
TGTGCCAGCAGTTCCACCGGGACAGTAGTCTACGAGCAGTACTTC
>16|NA|TRBD2|TRBV7-3|TRBJ2-1
CASSTAGGGGSSEQFF
TGTGCCAGCAGCACGGCGGGGGGCGGCGGGTCCAGTGAGCAGTTCTTC
>16|many|NA|TRBV12-3/TRBV12-4|TRBJ2-4
CASGVQGNIAKNIQYF
TGTGCCAGCGGAGTCCAGGGGAACATAGCCAAAAACATTCAGTACTTC
>15|many|NA|TRBV24-1|TRBJ2-5
CATSDFWGGGETQYF
TGTGCCACCAGTGATTTCTGGGGTGGGGGAGAGACCCAGTACTTC
>15|many|NA|TRBV19|TRBJ2-1
CASSIASGQFNEQFF
TGTGCCAGTAGTATAGCCAGCGGACAATTTAATGAGCAGTTCTTC
>14|few|TRBD2|TRBV9|TRBJ2-7
CASSVGDYSYEQYF
TGTGCCAGCAGCGTAGGGGACTACTCCTACGAGCAGTACTTC
>15|few|NA|TRBV4-3|TRBJ2-1
CASSQARNPYNEQFF
TGCGCCAGCAGCCAAGCCCGGAACCCCTACAATGAGCAGTTCTTC
>15|few|NA|TRBV9|TRBJ2-7
CASSVGVGLSYEQYF
TGTGCCAGCAGCGTAGGGGTGGGCCTCTCCTACGAGCAGTACTTC
>12|many|TRBD2|TRBV4-1|TRBJ2-7
CASSQGGVEQYF
TGCGCCAGCAGCCAGGGAGGGGTCGAGCAGTACTTC
>15|few|TRBD1|TRBV9|TRBJ1-6
CASSSGTGYNSPLHF
TGTGCCAGCAGCTCCGGGACAGGGTATAATTCACCCCTCCACTTT
>16|NA|NA|TRBV11-2|TRBJ1-6
CASSETSGTSRSPLHF
TGTGCCAGCAGCGAAACTTCGGGCACCTCCCGTTCACCCCTCCACTTT
>13|few|NA|TRBV27|TRBJ2-3
CASSPSHTDTQYF
TGTGCCAGCAGTCCCTCCCACACAGATACGCAGTATTTT
>15|many|NA|TRBV3-1|TRBJ2-7
CASSQPTGGVREQYF
TGTGCCAGCAGCCAGCCGACTGGAGGGGTGAGGGAGCAGTACTTC
>14|NA|NA|TRBV19|TRBJ2-7
CASSIYGTTHEQYF
TGTGCCAGTAGTATCTATGGAACAACTCATGAGCAGTACTTC